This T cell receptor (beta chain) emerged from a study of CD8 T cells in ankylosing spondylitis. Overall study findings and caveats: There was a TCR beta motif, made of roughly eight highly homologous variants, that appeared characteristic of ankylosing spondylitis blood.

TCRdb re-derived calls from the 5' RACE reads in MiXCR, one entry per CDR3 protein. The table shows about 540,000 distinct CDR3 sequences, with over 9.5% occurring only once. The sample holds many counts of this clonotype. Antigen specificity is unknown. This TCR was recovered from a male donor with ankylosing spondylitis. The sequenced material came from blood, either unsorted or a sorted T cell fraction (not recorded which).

The CDR3 spells CATSVIPTGELFF. As DNA, the CDR3 is TGTGCCACCAGTGTTATACCCACCGGGGAGCTGTTTTTT. The gene calls are TRBV24-1 and TRBJ2-2; D unclear. From germline, CDR1 is KGHDR and CDR2 SFDVKD. The CDR3 is made up of 13 amino acids. The V end was cut by 5 bases, the J end by 4 bases, with 7 bases between.